Following are 30 T cell receptor beta chains from one sample sequenced in a study of regulatory T cells in long-lasting Graves disease. Noted time point: newly diagnosed GD, antithyroid drugs for less than 3 months. PBMCs provided the RNA from which the TCR library was made. Sequencing libraries for TCR beta were prepared with iRepertoire HTBI primers and Arm-PCR of CDR3 regions. Using its own MiXCR run on the multiplex PCR reads, TCRdb lists one record per CDR3 protein. The table records roughly 500,000 distinct CDR3 sequences, about 13% of them present only once. These data also featured in a second study, about T cells in Graves' hyperthyroidism and ophthalmopathy.

The material sequenced was peripheral blood mononuclear cells (PBMCs), taken at new diagnosis, from a patient treated with antithyroid drugs. Source of these receptors: a man aged 25-45 years with Graves disease.

This clonotype occurred many times. The chain couples TRBV7-2 to TRBJ2-2; 10 nucleotides match TRBD2. The CDR3 has 15 amino acids. Losses at the gene ends were 2 bases for V and 5 bases for J; bases not matched to a gene: 2. Germline CDR1 SGHTA, CDR2 FQGNSA. The CDR3: CASSLLAGDTGELFF. DNA for the CDR3: TGTGCCAGCAGCTTACTAGCGGGAGATACCGGGGAGCTGTTTTTT. Looking up the rest from reference TRBV7-2 and TRBJ2-2 gives the full variable domain: GAGVSQSPSNKVTEKGKDVELRCDPISGHTALYWYRQSLGQGLEFLIYFQGNSAPDKSGLPSDRFSAERTGGSVSTLTIQRTQQEDSAVYLCASSLLAGDTGELFFGEGSRLTVL.

This clonotype was seen ten or more times. This sequence joins TRBV5-4 and TRBJ2-2; unclear D gene. The germline V gene has CDR1 SGHNT and CDR2 YYREEE (reference sequence). The CDR3 totals 12 residues. Trimming took off 7 bases at V and 4 bases at J, with 8 bases between the two ends. CDR3 loop: CASSPTTGELFF. CDR3 bases: TGTGCCAGCTCACCGACCACCGGGGAGCTGTTTTTT.

The table lists this clonotype with a few counts. The V and J genes are TRBV6-1 and TRBJ1-5; 7 positions match TRBD1. J gave up 4 bases and V 6 bases, and 9 bases lay outside the gene matches. The CDR3 runs 15 residues. The germline V gene encodes CDR1 MNHNS and CDR2 SASEGT. CDR3 protein: CASRGTAGGNQPQHF. CDR3 DNA sequence: TGTGCCAGCAGGGGGACAGCTGGGGGAAATCAGCCCCAGCATTTT.

Remarks on this clonotype: At one boundary the junction diverges from the germline segment, which might be a read error. CDR3 in amino acids: CASSLAGQGAGGAVF. Here the CDR3 DNA reads TGTGCCAGCAGCTTAGCTGGACAGGGGGCTGGGGGAGCTGTTTTT. The V and J genes are TRBV7-2 and TRBJ2-2; TRBD1 matches at 11 bases. There are 15 residues in the CDR3. Germline assignment: CDR1 SGHTA and CDR2 FQGNSA. The entire variable domain, with the rest obtained from reference TRBV7-2 and TRBJ2-2, is as follows: GAGVSQSPSNKVTEKGKDVELRCDPISGHTALYWYRQSLGQGLEFLIYFQGNSAPDKSGLPSDRFSAERTGGSVSTLTIQRTQQEDSAVYLCASSLAGQGAGGAVFGEGSRLTVL.

This clonotype was seen only a few times. The rearrangement joins TRBV18 to TRBJ1-4; D unresolved. V was trimmed by 0 bases and J by 4 bases, leaving 9 bases between them. The CDR3 covers 15 residues. Germline V gene lookup returns CDR1 KGHSH and CDR2 LQKENI. This CDR3 reads CASSPPGPDNEKLFF. The CDR3 DNA is TGTGCCAGCTCACCACCCGGGCCAGATAATGAAAAACTGTTTTTT.

This clonotype was found a few times. The chain joins TRBV5-5 to TRBJ1-5, with D perhaps TRBD1 (6 bases). The germline gives CDR1 SGHKS, CDR2 YYEKEE (reference sequence). The length of the CDR3 is 14 residues. V was pared by 0 bases and J by 5 bases, with 9 bases between. The CDR3 coding sequence is TGTGCCAGCAGCTTGGTAGCAGGGGATCAGCCCCAGCATTTT. The encoded protein is CASSLVAGDQPQHF.

The chain combines TRBV6-1 with TRBJ2-1; 8 bases are a match to TRBD2. J lost 7 bases, V lost 5 bases, and 10 bases had no gene match. The length of the CDR3 is 15 residues. Per germline, CDR1 MNHNS and CDR2 SASEGT. CDR3 coding DNA: TGTGCCAGCAGTAGGGGAGCGGGAGTGGAGAATGAGCAGTTCTTC. It specifies CASSRGAGVENEQFF.

Comment on this clonotype: Since a much larger clone is just one base distant, this may be a read error. This chain joins TRBV28 and TRBJ1-2; D is undetermined. The CDR3 totals 16 residues. CDR1 is MDHEN, CDR2 SYDVKM, per germline. CDR3 DNA sequence: TGTACCAGCAGTTTACGTTACACGGGCCGGTTCGTCCGCTACACCTTC. Translated, it gives CTSSLRYTGRFVRYTF.

This clonotype was seen repeatedly, ten times or more. This sequence joins TRBV28 and TRBJ1-4; no definite D call. Germline CDR1 and CDR2: MDHEN and SYDVKM. CDR3 length equals 15 residues. V shed 3 bases and J shed 1 base, with 9 bases lying between them. Written as DNA, the CDR3 is TGTGCCAGCAGTTTTTCGGGTGGAACTAATGAAAAACTGTTTTTT. Translated: CASSFSGGTNEKLFF.

This clonotype was seen ten or more times. The V call is TRBV12-3 or TRBV12-4, the J call TRBJ2-5; tentative D call: TRBD1 (6 bases). V was cut by 5 bases and J by 1 base, with 14 bases left in between. This CDR3 is 15 amino acids long. DNA for the CDR3: TGTGCCAGCAGTCCACAGGGACCCACCCAAGAGACCCAGTACTTC. Translating gives CASSPQGPTQETQYF.

Concerning this clonotype: A read error may explain this, as a much larger clone is one base away. The V gene is TRBV10-3, the J gene TRBJ2-1, with 14 bases aligning to TRBD2. This CDR3 has 16 residues. The V gene's germline CDR1 is ENHRY and CDR2 SYGVKD. CDR3 in amino acids: CAISESTSGRGHEQLF. Written as DNA, the CDR3 is TGTGCCATCAGTGAGTCGACTAGCGGGAGGGGCCATGAGCAGCTCTTC.

This clonotype was detected many times. The chain recombines TRBV5-1 with TRBJ1-1, with a weak D call TRBD1 (5 bases). This CDR3 is 14 amino acids long. Trimming shortened V by 4 bases and J by 6 bases, and 16 bases separated the two germline ends. Germline V lookup: CDR1 SGHRS, CDR2 YFSETQ. The CDR3 spells CASSRGGERSEAFF. The CDR3 DNA sequence: TGCGCCAGCAGCCGCGGGGGAGAAAGGTCTGAAGCTTTCTTT.

In its sample, this clonotype was seen many times. The chain employs TRBV30 and TRBJ2-1, with TRBD2 identical over 7 bases. J lost 15 bases, V lost 5 bases, and 13 bases had no gene match. In germline, CDR1 is GTSNPN, CDR2 SVGIG (reference sequence). The CDR3 contains 12 residues. The CDR3, as DNA: TGTGCCTGGGGCACTAGCGCCCAAGGTCGGTTCTTC. Translated, it gives CAWGTSAQGRFF.

This clonotype has a count of ten or more. The chain uses TRBV28 and TRBJ2-4; no definite D call. Per germline, CDR1 MDHEN and CDR2 SYDVKM. This CDR3 is built from 14 residues. V gave up 6 bases and J gave up 5 bases, with 14 bases separating them. Here the CDR3 reads CASSSPGRENIQYF. CDR3 DNA sequence: TGTGCCAGCAGCTCTCCTGGCCGGGAAAACATTCAGTACTTC.

This clonotype was picked up many times. This chain connects TRBV7-3 to TRBJ2-1; TRBD2 matches at 9 bases. Germline V gene lookup returns CDR1 SGHTA and CDR2 FQGTGA. The V and J ends lost 2 bases and 8 bases, in that order; junction bases with no gene match: 4. The CDR3 spans 14 residues. The CDR3 sequence is CASSLEGTSYEQFF. CDR3 in DNA: TGTGCCAGCAGCTTAGAGGGGACTAGCTATGAGCAGTTCTTC.

This clonotype was detected ten times or more. The chain recombines TRBV2 with TRBJ2-1; 9 bases agree with TRBD2. V trimming: 3 bases; J trimming: 7 bases; junction bases outside the gene matches: 7. The CDR3 is 15 residues long. Germline V gene data show CDR1 as SNHLY and CDR2 as FYNNEI. In DNA form, the CDR3 reads TGTGCCAGCAGTGAGCGGCGGGAGGGTGGTAATGAGCAGTTCTTC. It is translated as CASSERREGGNEQFF.

This clonotype was picked up many times. The chain carries TRBV12-3 or TRBV12-4 and TRBJ2-5; D is undetermined. The CDR3 length is 11 residues. Trimming left V 8 bases short and J 5 bases short, with 9 bases between. The CDR3: CASGVTETQYF. The CDR3 coding sequence is TGTGCCAGCGGGGTAACCGAGACCCAGTACTTC.

This clonotype was seen at least ten times. The CDR3 here is CAIRAGGTEAFF. CDR3 bases: TGTGCCATCAGAGCAGGGGGCACTGAAGCTTTCTTT. The rearrangement joins TRBV10-3 to TRBJ1-1, with TRBD1 identical over 7 bases. Per the germline V gene, CDR1 is ENHRY and CDR2 is SYGVKD. This CDR3 is built from 12 residues. Trimming removed 6 bases from V and 4 bases from J; junction bases left unmatched: 2.

This clonotype was picked up a small number of times. The J gene is TRBJ2-5, the V gene TRBV5-1, with TRBD2 as a possible D gene (5 bases). The CDR3 loop spans 14 amino acids. V lost 2 bases to trimming and J lost 2 bases, with 10 bases between them. In germline, CDR1 is SGHRS, CDR2 YFSETQ. CDR3 bases: TGCGCCAGCAGCTTCGGACTGGTTCAAGAGACCCAGTACTTC. It is translated as CASSFGLVQETQYF.

This clonotype has only a few counts. The rearrangement uses TRBV5-1 and TRBJ2-7, with 7 nucleotides matching TRBD1. Germline loops: CDR1 SGHRS, CDR2 YFSETQ. The CDR3 extends over 14 amino acids. V shed 4 bases, J shed 0 bases, and the junction held 4 bases outside the gene matches. This chain's CDR3 is CASSENRGSYEQYF. The CDR3, as DNA: TGCGCCAGCAGCGAGAACAGGGGCTCCTACGAGCAGTACTTC.

A few counts support this clonotype. V is TRBV19 and J is TRBJ1-5; D is unclear. The CDR3 spans 15 residues. Germline CDR1 and CDR2: LNHDA and SQIVND (reference sequence). Trimming cost V 5 bases and J 3 bases, with 14 bases left between them. CDR3 bases: TGTGCCAGTAGTTCCAGGACCCAGGTCAATCAGCCCCAGCATTTT. It encodes CASSSRTQVNQPQHF.

The rearrangement joins TRBV29-1 to TRBJ2-3, with D possibly being TRBD2 (6 bases). CDR1 and CDR2 (germline): SQVTM, ANQGSEA. The CDR3 is 15 amino acids. Trimming cost V 3 bases and J 2 bases, with 15 bases left between them. The CDR3 DNA is TGCAGCGTTGAGAACCCTAGCGTTACCACAGATACGCAGTATTTT. Amino acid sequence: CSVENPSVTTDTQYF.

This clonotype was counted many times. V is TRBV12-3 or TRBV12-4 and J is TRBJ2-7, with no clear D. The CDR3 contains 13 residues. V was shortened by 6 bases and J by 2 bases, with 11 bases between the two germline ends. CDR3 in amino acids: CASSRTATYEQYF. In nucleotides, the CDR3 is TGTGCCAGCAGCCGGACGGCAACCTACGAGCAGTACTTC.

Remarks on this clonotype: It may be a read error: a sequence one base away is much more abundant. The V call is TRBV13, the J call TRBJ2-1, with TRBD2 as a possible D gene (6 bases). Germline V lookup: CDR1 PRHDT, CDR2 FYEKMQ (reference sequence). CDR3 length: 15 residues. V was shortened by 6 bases and J by 9 bases, with 21 bases between the two germline ends. CDR3 amino acids: CASSLLGTSSVEQFF. CDR3 coding DNA: TGTGCCAGCAGTCTTCTCGGGACTTCCTCGGTTGAGCAGTTCTTC.

The rearrangement links TRBV19 to TRBJ2-1, with a tentative D call TRBD1 (6 bases). The ends were cut back, 11 bases at V and 7 bases at J, with 15 bases in the middle. CDR1 is LNHDA, CDR2 SQIVND, per germline (reference sequence). This CDR3 comprises 12 residues. Here the CDR3 reads CAATDRQNEQFF. CDR3 DNA sequence: TGTGCCGCCACCGACAGGCAAAATGAGCAGTTCTTC.

This clonotype has ten or more counts. The chain couples TRBV7-2 to TRBJ2-7; perhaps D is TRBD1 or TRBD2 (5 bases each). CDR3 length: 15 residues. V was shortened by 5 bases and J by 3 bases, with 17 bases between the two germline ends. Per germline, CDR1 SGHTA and CDR2 FQGNSA. The CDR3 DNA reads as TGTGCCAGCAGCCCTACCGGGGCATCCATCTACGAGCAGTACTTC. Its translation is CASSPTGASIYEQYF. Together with reference TRBV7-2 and TRBJ2-7, the CDR3 gives the full variable domain: GAGVSQSPSNKVTEKGKDVELRCDPISGHTALYWYRQSLGQGLEFLIYFQGNSAPDKSGLPSDRFSAERTGGSVSTLTIQRTQQEDSAVYLCASSPTGASIYEQYFGPGTRLTVT.

In this sample, this clonotype turned up a few times. In nucleotides, the CDR3 is TGCAGCGTTGTAGCGGGGAGCTCCTACAATGAGCAGTTCTTC. It yields the protein CSVVAGSSYNEQFF. V gene TRBV29-1 combines with J gene TRBJ2-1; TRBD2 aligns across 8 bases. Germline V lookup: CDR1 SQVTM, CDR2 ANQGSEA. The CDR3 totals 14 residues. The V and J ends lost 4 bases and 0 bases, in that order; junction bases with no gene match: 2.

There are many counts of this clonotype. V is TRBV12-3 or TRBV12-4 and J is TRBJ2-7; D is perhaps TRBD1 or TRBD2 (5 bases each). The germline V and J ends were trimmed by 6 bases and 0 bases, with 9 bases remaining between them. This CDR3 contains 13 residues. Here the CDR3 DNA reads TGTGCCAGCAGCAGGGAGAGCTCCTACGAGCAGTACTTC. Its protein product is CASSRESSYEQYF.

This clonotype was picked up many times. This sequence joins TRBV11-2 and TRBJ2-1, with no clear D. This CDR3 region has 16 residues. Germline V gene data show CDR1 as SGHAT and CDR2 as FQNNGV. V lost 2 bases, J lost 1 base, and 12 bases lay in between. As DNA, the CDR3 is TGTGCCAGCAGCTTAACCGGGTTTGGATCCTACAATGAGCAGTTCTTC. Translation: CASSLTGFGSYNEQFF. Supplemented by reference TRBV11-2 and TRBJ2-1, the full variable domain reads EAGVAQSPRYKIIEKRQSVAFWCNPISGHATLYWYQQILGQGPKLLIQFQNNGVVDDSQLPKDRFSAERLKGVDSTLKIQPAKLEDSAVYLCASSLTGFGSYNEQFFGPGTRLTVL.

This clonotype has at least ten counts. The chain employs TRBV20-1 and TRBJ2-1, with D tentatively TRBD1 (6 bases). Germline-derived CDR1 and CDR2 are DFQATT and SNEGSKA (reference sequence). The CDR3 contains 14 residues. V was pared by 6 bases and J by 2 bases, with 14 bases between. The CDR3 DNA reads as TGCAGTGCACTACCGGGACACCCCTACAATGAGCAGTTCTTC. It codes for CSALPGHPYNEQFF.